This T cell receptor (beta chain) was obtained from a study of control samples from healthy donors and cancer patients (dated by TCRdb to the early 2020s). With respect to this clone: What antigen it recognizes has not been identified.

Deletion took 4 bases off V and 5 bases off J, with a span of 8 bases between the germline ends. The CDR3 measures 12 amino acids from cysteine to phenylalanine. CDR3 DNA only is kept here, 36 bases in frame from base 1. The germline V gene supplies CDR1 SGHVS and CDR2 FQNEAQ. Receptor amplification or capture employed the immunoSEQ multiplex PCR assay. TCRdb retrieved this table from immuneACCESS and kept in-frame rearrangements only. Not all clones are present; in checked studies, unresolved V genes account for under half, and no reason is known for the remainder. The table for this sample lists roughly 200,000 clones. The ten largest clones take up 2.2% of the sample.

The sample comprised blood. The source is a woman aged 25-40 years in good health. The chain is encoded by TRBV7-8 joined to TRBJ1-2; no D gene can be assigned with confidence. CDR3 region: CASSYLQYGYTF. In nucleotides, the sequence is TGTGCCAGCAGCTATCTCCAGTATGGCTACACCTTC.